This T cell receptor beta chain was profiled in a study of T cells after yellow fever vaccination. Study overall: Fractions of limited cellularity were prepared by means of SMART-Seq v4 Ultra Low Input.

This clonotype was counted ten times or more. Its target is not known. Study findings and constraints: Weaker, the secondary response peaked sooner, at day 5 versus 15.

The CDR3 is 12 amino acids. The germline V and J ends were trimmed by 7 bases and 5 bases, with 11 bases remaining between them. Making TCR cDNA involved 5'RACE template switching, which added UMIs and a universal primer site. MiXCR, run by TCRdb on the 5' RACE reads, gives a single entry per CDR3 protein. The table lists around 160,000 distinct CDR3 sequences, 5.5% to 7.5% of them singletons, with more than 2.5% in the top ten. The chain employs TRBV12-3 or TRBV12-4 and TRBJ2-5, with D perhaps TRBD2 (7 bases). The sequencing here drew on CD4+ T cells sorted from PBMCs, taken around 5 days after the first yellow fever vaccination. The source is a man between 18 and 35 years old who received the YFV17D yellow fever vaccine. The CDR3 DNA is TGTGCCAGCACCGGCGGGGGCGAGACCCAGTACTTC. It encodes CASTGGGETQYF.